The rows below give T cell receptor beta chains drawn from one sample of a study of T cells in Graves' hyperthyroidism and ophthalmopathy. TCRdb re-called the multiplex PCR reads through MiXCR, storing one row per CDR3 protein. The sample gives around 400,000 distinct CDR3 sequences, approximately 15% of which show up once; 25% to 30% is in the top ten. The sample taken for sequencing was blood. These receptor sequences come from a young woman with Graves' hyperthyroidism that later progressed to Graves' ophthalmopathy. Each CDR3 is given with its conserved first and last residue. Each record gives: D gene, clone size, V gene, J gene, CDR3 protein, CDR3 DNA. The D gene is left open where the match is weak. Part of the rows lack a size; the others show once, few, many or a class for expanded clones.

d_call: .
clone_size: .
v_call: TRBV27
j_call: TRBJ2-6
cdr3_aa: CASKTGTSGANVLTF
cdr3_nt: TGTGCCAGCAAAACAGGGACCTCTGGGGCCAACGTCCTGACTTTC

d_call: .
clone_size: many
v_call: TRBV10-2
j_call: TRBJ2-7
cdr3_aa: CASSEWGAFYEQYF
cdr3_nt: TGCGCCAGCAGTGAGTGGGGGGCTTTCTACGAGCAGTACTTC

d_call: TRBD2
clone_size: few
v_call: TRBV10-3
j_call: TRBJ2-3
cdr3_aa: CAISRLAGVRGTDTQYF
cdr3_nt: TGTGCCATCAGTCGACTAGCGGGAGTTCGTGGCACAGATACGCAGTATTTT

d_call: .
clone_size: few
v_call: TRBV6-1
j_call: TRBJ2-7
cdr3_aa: CASIRGNEQYF
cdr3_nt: TGTGCCAGCATAAGAGGGAACGAGCAGTACTTC

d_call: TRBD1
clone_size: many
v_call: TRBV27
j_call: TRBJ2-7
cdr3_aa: CASSPGGRAYEQYF
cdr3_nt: TGTGCCAGCAGCCCAGGGGGCCGCGCCTACGAGCAGTACTTC

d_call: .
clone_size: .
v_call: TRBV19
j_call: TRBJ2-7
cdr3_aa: CASSIGGVNEQYF
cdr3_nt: TGTGCCAGTAGTATAGGAGGGGTGAACGAGCAGTACTTC

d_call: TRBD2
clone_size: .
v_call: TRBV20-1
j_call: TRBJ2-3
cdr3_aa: CSAYVFLAESTDTQYF
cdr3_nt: TGCAGTGCTTATGTCTTTCTAGCGGAAAGCACAGATACGCAGTATTTT

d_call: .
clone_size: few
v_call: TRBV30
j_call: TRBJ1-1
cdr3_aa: CAWSRVQNTEAFF
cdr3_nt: TGTGCCTGGAGTCGGGTACAGAACACTGAAGCTTTCTTT

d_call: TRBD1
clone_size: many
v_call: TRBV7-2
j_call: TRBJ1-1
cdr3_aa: CASSLWTGGQGTFF
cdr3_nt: TGTGCCAGCAGCTTATGGACGGGGGGACAGGGGACTTTCTTT

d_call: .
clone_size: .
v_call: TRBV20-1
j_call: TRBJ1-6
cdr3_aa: CSARELQGHSPLHF
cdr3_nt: TGCAGTGCTAGAGAGCTCCAGGGCCATTCACCCCTCCACTTT

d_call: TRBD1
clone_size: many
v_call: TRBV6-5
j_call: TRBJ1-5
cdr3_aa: CASSYSTGQVTQPQHF
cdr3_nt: TGTGCCAGCAGTTACAGTACGGGACAGGTAACTCAGCCCCAGCATTTT

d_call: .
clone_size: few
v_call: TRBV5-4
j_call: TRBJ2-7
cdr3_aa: CASSGAGVSSYEQYF
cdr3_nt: TGTGCCAGCAGCGGAGCGGGTGTAAGCTCCTACGAGCAGTACTTC

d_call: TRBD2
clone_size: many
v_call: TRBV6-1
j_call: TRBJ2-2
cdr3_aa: CASRPSGRDTGELFF
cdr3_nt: TGTGCCAGCAGACCTAGCGGGAGGGACACCGGGGAGCTGTTTTTT

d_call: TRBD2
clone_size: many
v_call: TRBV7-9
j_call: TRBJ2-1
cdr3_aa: CASSTRGLAGGPNEQFF
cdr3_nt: TGTGCCAGCAGCACCCGGGGACTAGCGGGAGGGCCGAATGAGCAGTTCTTC

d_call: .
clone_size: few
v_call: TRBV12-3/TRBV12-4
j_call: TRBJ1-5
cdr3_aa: CASREGFDQPQHF
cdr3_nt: TGTGCCAGCAGAGAGGGGTTCGACCAGCCCCAGCATTTT

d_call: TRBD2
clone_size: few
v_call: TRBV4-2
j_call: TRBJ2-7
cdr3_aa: CASSQDPGGPGEQYF
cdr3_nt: TGTGCCAGCAGCCAAGATCCGGGAGGGCCGGGGGAGCAGTACTTC

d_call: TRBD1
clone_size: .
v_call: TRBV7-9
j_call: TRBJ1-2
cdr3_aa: CASSPDRDGANYGYTF
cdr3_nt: TGTGCCAGCAGCCCCGACAGGGACGGAGCGAACTATGGCTACACCTTC

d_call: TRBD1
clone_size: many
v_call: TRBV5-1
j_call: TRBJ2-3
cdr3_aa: CASSSRQGSTDTQYF
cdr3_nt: TGCGCCAGCAGCTCCAGACAGGGGAGTACAGATACGCAGTATTTT

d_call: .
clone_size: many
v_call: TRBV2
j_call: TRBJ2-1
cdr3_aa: CATTRDSHNEQFF
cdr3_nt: TGTGCCACAACTCGGGACTCCCACAATGAGCAGTTCTTC

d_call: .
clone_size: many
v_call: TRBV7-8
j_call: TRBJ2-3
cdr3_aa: CASRRLIGSTDTQYF
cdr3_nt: TGTGCCAGCAGGCGACTGATTGGTAGCACAGATACGCAGTATTTT

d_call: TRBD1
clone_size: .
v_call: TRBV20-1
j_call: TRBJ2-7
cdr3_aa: CSARDYDRALGHEQYF
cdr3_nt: TGCAGTGCTAGAGATTATGACAGGGCGCTAGGACACGAGCAGTACTTC

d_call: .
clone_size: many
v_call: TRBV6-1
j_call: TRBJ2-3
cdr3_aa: CASTLWRQVTDTQYF
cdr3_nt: TGTGCCAGCACCCTCTGGAGACAGGTCACAGATACGCAGTATTTT

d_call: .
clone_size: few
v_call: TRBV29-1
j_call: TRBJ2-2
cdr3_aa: CSGQWNSNTGELFF
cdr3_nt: TGCAGCGGTCAGTGGAACTCGAACACCGGGGAGCTGTTTTTT

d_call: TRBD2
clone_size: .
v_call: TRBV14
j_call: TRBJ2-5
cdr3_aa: CASSHHGTSEIIETQYF
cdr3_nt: TGTGCCAGCAGCCACCATGGGACTAGCGAAATAATAGAGACCCAGTACTTC

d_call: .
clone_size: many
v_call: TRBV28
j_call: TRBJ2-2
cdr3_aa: CAGKGQTNTGELFF
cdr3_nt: TGTGCCGGTAAAGGACAAACCAACACCGGGGAGCTGTTTTTT

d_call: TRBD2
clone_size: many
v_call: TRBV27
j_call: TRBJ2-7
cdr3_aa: CASSLEASGSSYEQYF
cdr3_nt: TGTGCCAGCAGTTTAGAGGCGAGCGGGAGCTCCTACGAGCAGTACTTC

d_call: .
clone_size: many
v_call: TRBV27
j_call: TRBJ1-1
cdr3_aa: CASSLQGLSTEAFF
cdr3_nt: TGTGCCAGCAGTCTGCAGGGACTTAGCACTGAAGCTTTCTTT

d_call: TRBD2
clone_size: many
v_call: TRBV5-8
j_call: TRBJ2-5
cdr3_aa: CASSPGTSGPAETQYF
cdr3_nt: TGTGCCAGCAGCCCGGGGACTAGCGGGCCAGCAGAGACCCAGTACTTC

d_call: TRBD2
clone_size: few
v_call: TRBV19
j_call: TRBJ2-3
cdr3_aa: CASSSASGRASTDTQYF
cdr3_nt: TGTGCCAGTAGTTCGGCTAGCGGGAGGGCTAGCACAGATACGCAGTATTTT

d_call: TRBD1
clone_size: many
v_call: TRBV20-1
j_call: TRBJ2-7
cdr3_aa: CSALTGTGVNEQYF
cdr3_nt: TGCAGTGCACTCACCGGGACAGGGGTAAACGAGCAGTACTTC

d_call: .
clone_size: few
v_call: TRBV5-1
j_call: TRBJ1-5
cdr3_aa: CASSLGGDISNQPQHF
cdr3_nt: TGCGCCAGCAGCTTGGGAGGGGACATTAGCAATCAGCCCCAGCATTTT

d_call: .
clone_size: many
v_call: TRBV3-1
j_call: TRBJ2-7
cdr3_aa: CASSQDFRLSSYEQYF
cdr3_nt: TGTGCCAGCAGCCAAGATTTCAGGCTAAGCTCCTACGAGCAGTACTTC

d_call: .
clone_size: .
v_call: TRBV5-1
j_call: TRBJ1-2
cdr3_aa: CASSLADPTIESLTNYGYTF
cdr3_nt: TGCGCCAGCAGCTTGGCAGACCCGACCATAGAGAGCTTAACTAACTATGGCTACACCTTC

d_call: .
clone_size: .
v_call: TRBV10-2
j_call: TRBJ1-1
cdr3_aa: CASSEYQTEAFF
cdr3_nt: TGCGCCAGCAGTGAGTATCAGACTGAAGCTTTCTTT

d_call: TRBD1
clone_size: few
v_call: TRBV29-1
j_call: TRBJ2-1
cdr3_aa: CSVGTTGDYNEQFF
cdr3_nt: TGCAGCGTTGGAACGACAGGGGACTACAATGAGCAGTTCTTC

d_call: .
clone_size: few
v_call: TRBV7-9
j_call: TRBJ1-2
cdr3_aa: CASSLGPSGEDYGYTF
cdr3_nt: TGTGCCAGCAGCTTGGGCCCCTCCGGGGAGGACTATGGCTACACCTTC

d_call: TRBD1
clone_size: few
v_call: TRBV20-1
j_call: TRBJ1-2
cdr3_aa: CSAERQGDYGYTF
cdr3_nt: TGCAGTGCGGAAAGACAGGGAGACTATGGCTACACCTTC

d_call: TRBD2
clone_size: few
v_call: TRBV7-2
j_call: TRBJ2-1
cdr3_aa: CASSLVLAGGSNEQFF
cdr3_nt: TGTGCCAGCAGCTTAGTTCTAGCGGGAGGGTCCAATGAGCAGTTCTTC

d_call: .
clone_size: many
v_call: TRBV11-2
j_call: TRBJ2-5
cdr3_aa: CASSLGLADPRETQYF
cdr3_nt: TGTGCCAGCAGCTTAGGTCTCGCCGACCCAAGGGAGACCCAGTACTTC

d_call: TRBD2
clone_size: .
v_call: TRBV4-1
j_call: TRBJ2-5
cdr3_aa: CASSQERLAGGETQYF
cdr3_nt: TGCGCCAGCAGCCAAGAACGGCTAGCGGGAGGGGAGACCCAGTACTTC

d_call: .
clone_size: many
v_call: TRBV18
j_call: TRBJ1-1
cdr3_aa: CASSPYRNLLAAFF
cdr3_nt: TGTGCCAGCTCACCGTACAGAAACCTCCTCGCAGCTTTCTTT

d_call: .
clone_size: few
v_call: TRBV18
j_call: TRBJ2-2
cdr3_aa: CASSPMDPRVTGELFF
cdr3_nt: TGTGCCAGCTCACCAATGGATCCGAGGGTCACCGGGGAGCTGTTTTTT

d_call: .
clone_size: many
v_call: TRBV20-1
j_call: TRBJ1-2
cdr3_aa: CSASGRGGYTF
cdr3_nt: TGCAGTGCTAGTGGCAGAGGTGGCTACACCTTC

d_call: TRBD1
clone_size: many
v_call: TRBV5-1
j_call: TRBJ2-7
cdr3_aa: CASSWTGIYEQYF
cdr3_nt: TGCGCCAGCAGCTGGACAGGGATCTACGAGCAGTACTTC

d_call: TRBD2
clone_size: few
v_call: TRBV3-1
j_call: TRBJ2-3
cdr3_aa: CASSQAVRGVADTQYF
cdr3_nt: TGTGCCAGCAGCCAAGCGGTCCGGGGGGTTGCAGATACGCAGTATTTT

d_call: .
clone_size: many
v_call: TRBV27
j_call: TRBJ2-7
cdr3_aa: CASSLNGGSQYF
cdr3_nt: TGTGCCAGCAGTTTAAACGGGGGTTCGCAGTACTTC

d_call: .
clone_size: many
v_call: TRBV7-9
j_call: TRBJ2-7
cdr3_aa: CASSSTSSGREQYF
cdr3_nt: TGTGCCAGCAGCTCGACATCTTCTGGTCGTGAGCAGTACTTC

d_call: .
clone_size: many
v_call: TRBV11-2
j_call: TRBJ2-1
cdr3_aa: CASSPGVRGTYNEQFF
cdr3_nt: TGTGCCAGCAGCCCAGGGGTCAGAGGGACTTACAATGAGCAGTTCTTC

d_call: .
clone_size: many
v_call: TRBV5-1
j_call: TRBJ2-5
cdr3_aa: CASSLESLVETQYF
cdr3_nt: TGCGCCAGCAGCTTGGAGTCCCTAGTAGAGACCCAGTACTTC

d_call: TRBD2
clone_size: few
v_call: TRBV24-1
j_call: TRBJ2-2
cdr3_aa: CASKGVLGLAGGPSTGELFF
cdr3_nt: TGTGCCAGCAAAGGAGTTTTGGGACTAGCGGGAGGGCCGAGCACCGGGGAGCTGTTTTTT

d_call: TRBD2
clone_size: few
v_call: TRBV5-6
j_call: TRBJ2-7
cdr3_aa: CASSQGLAGVEQYF
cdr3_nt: TGTGCCAGCAGCCAAGGACTAGCGGGAGTCGAGCAGTACTTC

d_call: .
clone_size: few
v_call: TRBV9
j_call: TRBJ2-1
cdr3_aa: CASSASILAYNEQFF
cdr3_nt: TGTGCCAGCAGCGCTTCAATACTGGCATACAATGAGCAGTTCTTC

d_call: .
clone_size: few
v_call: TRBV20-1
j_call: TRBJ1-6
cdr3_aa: CSARDQAANSPLHF
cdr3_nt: TGCAGTGCTAGAGATCAGGCAGCTAATTCACCCCTCCACTTT